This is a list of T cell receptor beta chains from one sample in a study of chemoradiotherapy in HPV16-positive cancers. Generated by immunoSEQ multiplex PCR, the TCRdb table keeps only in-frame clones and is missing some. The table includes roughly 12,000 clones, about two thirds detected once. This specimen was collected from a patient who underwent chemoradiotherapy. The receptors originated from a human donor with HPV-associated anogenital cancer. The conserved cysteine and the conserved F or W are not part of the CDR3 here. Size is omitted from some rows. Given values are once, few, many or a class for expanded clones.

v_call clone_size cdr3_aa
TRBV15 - ATSREYYEQY
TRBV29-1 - SVRTLNSGNTIY
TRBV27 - ASKSWGAGAFEQF
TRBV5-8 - ASSLDGGIRNYGYT
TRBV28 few ASSFAGRYNSPLH
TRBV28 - ASGHRGGSYEQY
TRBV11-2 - ASSLDRGLAGGQY
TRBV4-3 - ASSQDSSQETQY
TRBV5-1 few ASSSDGLSGNTIY
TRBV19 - ASSRTGTGAYEQY
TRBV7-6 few ASSFGTSGSYEQY
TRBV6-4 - ASSDTGGTDTQY
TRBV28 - ASSYLYRIVPTSPSYEQY
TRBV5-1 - ASSLAFGQGLGEQF
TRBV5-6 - ASSIRRTGGHEQY
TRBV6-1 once ASSERLAGAYEQY
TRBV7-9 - ASSQGTSGNEQF
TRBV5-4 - ASSLVTGSFVANYGYT